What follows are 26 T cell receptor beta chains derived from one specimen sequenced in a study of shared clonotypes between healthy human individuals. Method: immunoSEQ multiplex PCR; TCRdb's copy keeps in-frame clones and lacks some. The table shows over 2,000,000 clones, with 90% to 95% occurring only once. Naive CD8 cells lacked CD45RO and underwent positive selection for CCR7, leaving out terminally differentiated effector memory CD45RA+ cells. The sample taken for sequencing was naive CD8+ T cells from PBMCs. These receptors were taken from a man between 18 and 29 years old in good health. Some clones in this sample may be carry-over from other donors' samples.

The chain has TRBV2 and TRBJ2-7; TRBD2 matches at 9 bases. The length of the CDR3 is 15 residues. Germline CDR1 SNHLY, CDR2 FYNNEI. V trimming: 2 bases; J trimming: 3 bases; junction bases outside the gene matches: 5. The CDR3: CASSEYLAGRYEQYF. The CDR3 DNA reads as TGTGCCAGCAGTGAATATCTAGCGGGACGCTACGAGCAGTACTTC.

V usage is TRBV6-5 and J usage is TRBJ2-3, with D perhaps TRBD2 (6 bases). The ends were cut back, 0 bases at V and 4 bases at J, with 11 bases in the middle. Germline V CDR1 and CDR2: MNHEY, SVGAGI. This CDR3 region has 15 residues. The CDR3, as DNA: TGTGCCAGCAGTTACTCGTGGGAGGTCCCAGATACGCAGTATTTT. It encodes CASSYSWEVPDTQYF.

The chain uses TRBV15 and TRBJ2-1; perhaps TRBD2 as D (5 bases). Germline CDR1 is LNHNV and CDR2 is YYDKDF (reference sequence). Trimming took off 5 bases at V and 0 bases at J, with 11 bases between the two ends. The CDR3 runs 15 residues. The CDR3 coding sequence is TGTGCCACCAGCGCCCGGAGGACCTCCTACAATGAGCAGTTCTTC. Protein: CATSARRTSYNEQFF.

The CDR3 DNA sequence: TGTGCCAGCAGCTTAAGTGGGGACAGCTATGGCTACACCTTC. Translating gives CASSLSGDSYGYTF. The V and J genes are TRBV28 and TRBJ1-2; 7 bases align to TRBD1. J lost 4 bases, V lost 6 bases, and 8 bases had no gene match. Germline V lookup: CDR1 MDHEN, CDR2 SYDVKM. This CDR3 is built from 14 residues.

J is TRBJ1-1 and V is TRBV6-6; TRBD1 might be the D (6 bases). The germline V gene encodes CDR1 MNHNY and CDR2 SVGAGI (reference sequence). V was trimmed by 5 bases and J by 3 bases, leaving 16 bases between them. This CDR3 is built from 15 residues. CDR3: CASSLGWGADTEAFF. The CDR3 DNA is TGTGCCAGCAGTCTCGGGTGGGGGGCAGACACTGAAGCTTTCTTT.

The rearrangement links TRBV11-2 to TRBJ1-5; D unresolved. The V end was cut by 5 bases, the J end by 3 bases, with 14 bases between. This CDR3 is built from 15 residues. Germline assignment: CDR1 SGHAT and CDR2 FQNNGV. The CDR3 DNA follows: TGTGCCAGCAGCCCCCACCCAGGCCTCAATCAGCCCCAGCATTTT. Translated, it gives CASSPHPGLNQPQHF.

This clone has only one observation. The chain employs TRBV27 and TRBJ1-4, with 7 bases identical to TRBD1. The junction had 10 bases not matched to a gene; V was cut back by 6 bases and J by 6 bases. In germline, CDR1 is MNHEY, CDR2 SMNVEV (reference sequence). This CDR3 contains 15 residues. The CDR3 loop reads CASSHIQGLDEKLFF. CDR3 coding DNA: TGTGCCAGCAGCCATATACAGGGGTTAGATGAAAAACTGTTTTTT.

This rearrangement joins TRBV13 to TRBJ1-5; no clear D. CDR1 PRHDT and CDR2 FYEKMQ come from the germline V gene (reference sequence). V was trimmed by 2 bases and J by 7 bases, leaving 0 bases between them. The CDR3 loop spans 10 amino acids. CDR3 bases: TGTGCCAGCAGCTTACAGCCCCAGCATTTT. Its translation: CASSLQPQHF.

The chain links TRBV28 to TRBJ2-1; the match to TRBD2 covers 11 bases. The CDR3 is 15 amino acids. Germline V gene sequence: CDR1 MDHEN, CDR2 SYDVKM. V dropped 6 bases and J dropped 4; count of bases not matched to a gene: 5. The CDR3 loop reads CASRRTSGLYNEQFF. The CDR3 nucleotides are TGTGCCAGCAGAAGGACTAGCGGGTTGTACAATGAGCAGTTCTTC.

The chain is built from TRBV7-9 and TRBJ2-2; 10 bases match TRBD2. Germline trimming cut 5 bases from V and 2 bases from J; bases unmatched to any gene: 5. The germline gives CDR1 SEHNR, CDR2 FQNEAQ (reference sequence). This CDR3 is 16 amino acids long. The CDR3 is CASSDPSGGNTGELFF. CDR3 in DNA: TGTGCCAGCAGCGACCCTAGCGGGGGAAACACCGGGGAGCTGTTTTTT.

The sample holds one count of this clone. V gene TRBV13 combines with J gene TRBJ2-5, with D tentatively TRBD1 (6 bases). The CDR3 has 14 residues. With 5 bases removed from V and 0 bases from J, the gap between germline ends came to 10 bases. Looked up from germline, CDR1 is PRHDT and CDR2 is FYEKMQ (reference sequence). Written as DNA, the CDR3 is TGTGCCAGCAGCGACCGGGACAACCAAGAGACCCAGTACTTC. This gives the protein CASSDRDNQETQYF.

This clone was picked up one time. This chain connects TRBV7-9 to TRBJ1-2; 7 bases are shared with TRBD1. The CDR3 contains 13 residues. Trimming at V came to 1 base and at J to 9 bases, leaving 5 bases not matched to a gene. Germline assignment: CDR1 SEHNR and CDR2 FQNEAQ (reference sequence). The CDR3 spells CASSLVQGVSYTF. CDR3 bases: TGTGCCAGCAGCTTAGTTCAGGGGGTCAGCTACACCTTC.

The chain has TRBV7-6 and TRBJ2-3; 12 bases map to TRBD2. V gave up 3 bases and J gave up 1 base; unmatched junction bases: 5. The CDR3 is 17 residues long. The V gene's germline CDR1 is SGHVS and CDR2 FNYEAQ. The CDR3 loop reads CASSLGLAGGGTDTQYF. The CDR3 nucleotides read TGTGCCAGCAGCTTGGGACTAGCGGGCGGCGGCACAGATACGCAGTATTTT.

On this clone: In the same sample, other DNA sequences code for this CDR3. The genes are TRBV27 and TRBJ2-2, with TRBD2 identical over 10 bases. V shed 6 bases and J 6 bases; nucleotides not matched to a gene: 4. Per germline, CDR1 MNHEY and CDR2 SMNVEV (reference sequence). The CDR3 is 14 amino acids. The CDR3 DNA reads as TGTGCCAGCAGCCTCCTAGCGGGAGCCGGGGAGCTGTTTTTT. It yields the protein CASSLLAGAGELFF.

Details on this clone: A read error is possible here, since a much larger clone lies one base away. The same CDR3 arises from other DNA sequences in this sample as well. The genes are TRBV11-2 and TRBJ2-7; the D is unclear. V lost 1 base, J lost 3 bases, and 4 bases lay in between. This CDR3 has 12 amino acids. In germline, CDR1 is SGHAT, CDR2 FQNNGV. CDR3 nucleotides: TGTGCCAGCAGCTTAGTCGTCTACGAGCAGTACTTC. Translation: CASSLVVYEQYF.

The CDR3 here is CASSPDPQRSLSYEQYF. CDR3 nucleotide sequence: TGTGCCAGCAGCCCGGACCCGCAGAGGTCCCTCTCCTACGAGCAGTACTTC. V and J are TRBV5-5 and TRBJ2-7; D unclear. CDR1 is SGHKS and CDR2 is YYEKEE in the germline V gene (reference sequence). The CDR3 is 17 amino acids. V was shortened by 4 bases and J by 0 bases, with 20 bases between the two germline ends.

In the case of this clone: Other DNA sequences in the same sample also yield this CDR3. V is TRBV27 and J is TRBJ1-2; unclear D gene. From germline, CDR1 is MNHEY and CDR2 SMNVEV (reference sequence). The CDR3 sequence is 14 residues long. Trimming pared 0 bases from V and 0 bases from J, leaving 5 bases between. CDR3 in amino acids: CASSLSGSNYGYTF. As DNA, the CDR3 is TGTGCCAGCAGTTTATCGGGATCTAACTATGGCTACACCTTC.

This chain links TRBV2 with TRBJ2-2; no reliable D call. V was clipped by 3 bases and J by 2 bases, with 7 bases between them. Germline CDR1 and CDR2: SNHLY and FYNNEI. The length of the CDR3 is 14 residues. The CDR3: CASSEAFNTGELFF. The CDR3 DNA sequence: TGTGCCAGCAGTGAGGCTTTTAACACCGGGGAGCTGTTTTTT. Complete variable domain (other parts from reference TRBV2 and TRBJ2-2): EPEVTQTPSHQVTQMGQEVILRCVPISNHLYFYWYRQILGQKVEFLVSFYNNEISEKSEIFDDQFSVERPDGSNFTLKIRSTKLEDSAMYFCASSEAFNTGELFFGEGSRLTVL.

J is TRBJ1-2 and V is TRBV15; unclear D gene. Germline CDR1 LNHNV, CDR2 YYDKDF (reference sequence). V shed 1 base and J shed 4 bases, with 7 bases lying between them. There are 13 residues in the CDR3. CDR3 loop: CATSRGRSYGYTF. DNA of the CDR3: TGTGCCACCAGCAGAGGGAGATCCTATGGCTACACCTTC.

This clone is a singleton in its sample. The CDR3 DNA is TGCGCCAGCAGCTTTCGGCCCGGTGGCACTGAAGCTTTCTTT. Its translation: CASSFRPGGTEAFF. This chain connects TRBV5-1 to TRBJ1-1; the D is unclear. The CDR3 has 14 residues. V was cut by 2 bases and J by 4 bases, with 12 bases left in between. In germline, CDR1 is SGHRS, CDR2 YFSETQ. Full variable domain (remainder filled in from reference TRBV5-1 and TRBJ1-1): KAGVTQTPRYLIKTRGQQVTLSCSPISGHRSVSWYQQTPGQGLQFLFEYFSETQRNKGNFPGRFSGRQFSNSRSEMNVSTLELGDSALYLCASSFRPGGTEAFFGQGTRLTVV.

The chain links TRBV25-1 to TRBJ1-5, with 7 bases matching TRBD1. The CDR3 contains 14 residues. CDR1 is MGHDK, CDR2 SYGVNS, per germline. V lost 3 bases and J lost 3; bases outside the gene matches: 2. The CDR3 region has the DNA TGTGCCAGCAGTGAGACAGGGACCAATCAGCCCCAGCATTTT. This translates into CASSETGTNQPQHF.

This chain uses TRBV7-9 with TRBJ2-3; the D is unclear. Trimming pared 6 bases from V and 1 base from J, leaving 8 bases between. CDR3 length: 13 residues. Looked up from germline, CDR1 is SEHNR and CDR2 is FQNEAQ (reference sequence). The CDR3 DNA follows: TGTGCCAGCAGGCCCCAAGGCACAGATACGCAGTATTTT. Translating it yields CASRPQGTDTQYF.

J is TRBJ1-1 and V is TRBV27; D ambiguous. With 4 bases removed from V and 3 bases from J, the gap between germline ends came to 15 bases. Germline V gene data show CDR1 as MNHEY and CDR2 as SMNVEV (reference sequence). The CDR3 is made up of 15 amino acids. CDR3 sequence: CASSYRSPKDTEAFF. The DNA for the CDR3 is TGTGCCAGCAGTTATCGCAGCCCTAAGGACACTGAAGCTTTCTTT.

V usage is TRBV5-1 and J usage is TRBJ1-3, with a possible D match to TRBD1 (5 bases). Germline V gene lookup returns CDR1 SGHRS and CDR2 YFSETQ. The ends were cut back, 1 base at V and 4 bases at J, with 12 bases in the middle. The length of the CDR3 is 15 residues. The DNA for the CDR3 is TGCGCCAGCAGCTTGTTGGGACTTGGGGGAAACACCATATATTTT. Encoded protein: CASSLLGLGGNTIYF.

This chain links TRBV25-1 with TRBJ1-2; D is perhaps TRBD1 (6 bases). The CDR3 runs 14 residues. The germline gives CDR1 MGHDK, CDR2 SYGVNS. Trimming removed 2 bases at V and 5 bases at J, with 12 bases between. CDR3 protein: CASSEVGRGYGYTF. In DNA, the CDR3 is TGTGCCAGCAGTGAAGTCGGCAGGGGATATGGCTACACCTTC.

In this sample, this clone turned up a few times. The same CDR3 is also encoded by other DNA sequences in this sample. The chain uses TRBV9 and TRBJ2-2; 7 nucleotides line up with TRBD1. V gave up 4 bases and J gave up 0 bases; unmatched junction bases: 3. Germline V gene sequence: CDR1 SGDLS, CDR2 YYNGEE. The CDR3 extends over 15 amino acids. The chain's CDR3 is CASSPGTANTGELFF. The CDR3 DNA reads TGTGCCAGCAGCCCAGGGACAGCGAACACCGGGGAGCTGTTTTTT. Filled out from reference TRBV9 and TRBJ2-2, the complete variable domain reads DSGVTQTPKHLITATGQRVTLRCSPRSGDLSVYWYQQSLDQGLQFLIQYYNGEERAKGNILERFSAQQFPDLHSELNLSSLELGDSALYFCASSPGTANTGELFFGEGSRLTVL.